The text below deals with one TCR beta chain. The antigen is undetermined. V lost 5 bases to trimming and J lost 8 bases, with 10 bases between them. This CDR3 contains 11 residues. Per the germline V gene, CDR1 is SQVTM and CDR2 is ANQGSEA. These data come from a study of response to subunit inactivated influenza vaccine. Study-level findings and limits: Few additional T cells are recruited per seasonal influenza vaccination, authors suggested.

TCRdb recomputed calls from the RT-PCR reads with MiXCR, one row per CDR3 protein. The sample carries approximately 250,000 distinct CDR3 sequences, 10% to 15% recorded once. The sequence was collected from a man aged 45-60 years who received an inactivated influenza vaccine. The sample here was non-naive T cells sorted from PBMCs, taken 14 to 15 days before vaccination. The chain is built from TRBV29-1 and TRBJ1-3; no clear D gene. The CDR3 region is CSVREGDTIYF. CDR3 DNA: TGCAGCGTTCGGGAGGGAGACACCATATATTTT.